The 7 T cell receptor beta chains reported below all come from one sample, sequenced in a study of technical replicates of blood from several donors. The repertoire was sequenced with immunoSEQ multiplex PCR; TCRdb's copy has only in-frame clones and lacks some. The data contain over 55,000 clones, around 92% of them singletons. Material for sequencing was PBMCs. Receptors were obtained from a human donor in good health. Some clones in this sample may be carry-over from other donors' samples.

The V and J genes are TRBV27 and TRBJ1-1; D possibly corresponds to TRBD1 (5 bases). The CDR3 has 13 amino acids. Per germline, CDR1 MNHEY and CDR2 SMNVEV (reference sequence). The V end was cut by 4 bases, the J end by 1 base, with 7 bases between. DNA for the CDR3: TGTGCCAGCAGTTCTCAGGGGAACACTGAAGCTTTCTTT. It specifies CASSSQGNTEAFF.

The chain couples TRBV7-9 to TRBJ1-2, with TRBD1 matching over 7 bases. The CDR3 is made up of 14 amino acids. V trimming: 6 bases; J trimming: 0 bases; junction bases outside the gene matches: 4. Looked up from germline, CDR1 is SEHNR and CDR2 is FQNEAQ (reference sequence). The CDR3 sequence: CASRSGTANYGYTF. The DNA for the CDR3 is TGTGCCAGCAGGTCAGGGACAGCTAACTATGGCTACACCTTC.

The CDR3 spells CASSSEPAFGTQYF. CDR3 bases: TGTGCCAGCTCTAGCGAACCAGCCTTCGGGACGCAGTATTTT. The chain carries TRBV18 and TRBJ2-3; maybe TRBD2 (5 bases). Trimming cost V 6 bases and J 9 bases, with 19 bases left between them. CDR1 and CDR2 (germline): KGHSH, LQKENI. The CDR3 loop spans 14 amino acids. The entire variable domain, with the rest obtained from reference TRBV18 and TRBJ2-3, is as follows: NAGVMQNPRHLVRRRGQEARLRCSPMKGHSHVYWYRQLPEEGLKFMVYLQKENIIDESGMPKERFSAEFPKEGPSILRIQQVVRGDSAAYFCASSSEPAFGTQYFGPGTRLTVL.

This clone was recorded only once. The rearrangement uses TRBV6-6 and TRBJ1-2; D might be TRBD1 (6 bases). Trimming took off 5 bases at V and 2 bases at J, with 9 bases between the two ends. The germline V gene encodes CDR1 MNHNY and CDR2 SVGAGI (reference sequence). CDR3 length: 13 residues. DNA of the CDR3: TGTGCCAGCAGTCAAGACAGGAACTATGGCTACACCTTC. This codes for CASSQDRNYGYTF.

The chain couples TRBV18 to TRBJ1-1; D possibly corresponds to TRBD1 (6 bases). Deletions cut 4 bases from V and 1 base from J, with 16 bases between. In germline, CDR1 is KGHSH, CDR2 LQKENI. This CDR3 has 16 residues. The CDR3 here is CASSLPRQAGNTEAFF. The CDR3 DNA is TGTGCCAGCTCACTCCCTAGACAGGCTGGGAACACTGAAGCTTTCTTT.

This clone was seen only once. The V gene is TRBV13, the J gene TRBJ1-6, with 8 nucleotides matching TRBD1. The CDR3 has 13 amino acids. Germline V gene sequence: CDR1 PRHDT, CDR2 FYEKMQ (reference sequence). Germline trimming cut 0 bases from V and 13 bases from J; bases unmatched to any gene: 2. CDR3 sequence (DNA): TGTGCCAGCAGCTTAGGGACAGGGGATCCCCTCCACTTT. Encoded protein: CASSLGTGDPLHF. The whole variable domain, remainder taken from reference TRBV13 and TRBJ1-6, is AAGVIQSPRHLIKEKRETATLKCYPIPRHDTVYWYQQGPGQDPQFLISFYEKMQSDKGSIPDRFSAQQFSDYHSELNMSSLELGDSALYFCASSLGTGDPLHFGNGTRLTVT.

The J gene is TRBJ2-2, the V gene TRBV7-3; D gene unclear. Trimming shortened V by 3 bases and J by 6 bases, and 8 bases separated the two germline ends. In germline, CDR1 is SGHTA, CDR2 FQGTGA. CDR3 length: 13 amino acids. For the CDR3, the DNA is TGTGCCAGCAGCTTCTGGAGTTCCGGGGAGCTGTTTTTT. It codes for CASSFWSSGELFF.